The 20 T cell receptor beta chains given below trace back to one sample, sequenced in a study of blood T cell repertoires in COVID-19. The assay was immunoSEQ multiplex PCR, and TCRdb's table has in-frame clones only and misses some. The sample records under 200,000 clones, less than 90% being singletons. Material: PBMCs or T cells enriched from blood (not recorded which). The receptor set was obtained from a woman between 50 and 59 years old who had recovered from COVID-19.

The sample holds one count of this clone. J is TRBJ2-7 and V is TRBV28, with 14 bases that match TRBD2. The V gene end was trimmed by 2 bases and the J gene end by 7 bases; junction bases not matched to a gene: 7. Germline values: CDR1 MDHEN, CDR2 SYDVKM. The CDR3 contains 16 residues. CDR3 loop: CASSLRGLAGVWEQYF. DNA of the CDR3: TGTGCCAGCAGTTTAAGGGGACTAGCGGGAGTTTGGGAGCAGTACTTC.

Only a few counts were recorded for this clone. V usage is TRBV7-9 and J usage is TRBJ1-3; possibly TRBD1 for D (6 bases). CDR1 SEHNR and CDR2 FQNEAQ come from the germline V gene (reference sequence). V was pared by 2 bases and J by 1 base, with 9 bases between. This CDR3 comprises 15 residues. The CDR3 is CASSLLGGSGNTIYF. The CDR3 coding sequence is TGTGCCAGCAGCTTACTAGGGGGATCTGGAAACACCATATATTTT.

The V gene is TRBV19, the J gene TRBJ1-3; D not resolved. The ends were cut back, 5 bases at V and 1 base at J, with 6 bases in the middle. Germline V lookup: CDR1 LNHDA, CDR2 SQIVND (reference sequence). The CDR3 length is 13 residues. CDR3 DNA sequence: TGTGCCAGTAGTTGGGCTTCTGGAAACACCATATATTTT. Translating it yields CASSWASGNTIYF.

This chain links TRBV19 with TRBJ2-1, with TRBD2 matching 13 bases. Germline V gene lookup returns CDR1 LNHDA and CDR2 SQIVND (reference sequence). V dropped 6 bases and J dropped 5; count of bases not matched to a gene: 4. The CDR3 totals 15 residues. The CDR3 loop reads CASSVGTSGNNEQFF. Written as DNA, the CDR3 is TGTGCCAGTAGCGTGGGGACTAGCGGGAACAATGAGCAGTTCTTC.

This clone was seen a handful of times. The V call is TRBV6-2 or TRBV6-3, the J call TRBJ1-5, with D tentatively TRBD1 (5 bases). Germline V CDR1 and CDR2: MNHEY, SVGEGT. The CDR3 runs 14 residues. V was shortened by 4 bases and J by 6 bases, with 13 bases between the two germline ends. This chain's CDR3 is CASSSPGGGQPQHF. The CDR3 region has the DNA TGTGCCAGCAGTTCTCCGGGGGGAGGTCAGCCCCAGCATTTT.

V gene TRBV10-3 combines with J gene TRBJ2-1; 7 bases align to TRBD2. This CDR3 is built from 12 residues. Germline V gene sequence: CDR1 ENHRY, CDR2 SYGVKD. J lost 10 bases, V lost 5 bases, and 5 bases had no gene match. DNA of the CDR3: TGTGCCATCAGTAGCCTAGCGGTCGAGCAGTTCTTC. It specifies CAISSLAVEQFF.

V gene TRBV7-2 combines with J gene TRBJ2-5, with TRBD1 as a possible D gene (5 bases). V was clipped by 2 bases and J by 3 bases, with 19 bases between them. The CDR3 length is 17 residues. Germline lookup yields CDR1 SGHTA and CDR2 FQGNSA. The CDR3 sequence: CASSLRALGQGEETQYF. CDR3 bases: TGTGCCAGCAGCTTACGGGCCCTAGGCCAAGGGGAAGAGACCCAGTACTTC.

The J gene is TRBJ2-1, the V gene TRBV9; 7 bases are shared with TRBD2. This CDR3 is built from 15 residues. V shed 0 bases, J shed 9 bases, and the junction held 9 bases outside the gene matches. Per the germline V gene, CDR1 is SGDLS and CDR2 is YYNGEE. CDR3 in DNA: TGTGCCAGCAGCGTAGACTGGACTAGTGTATCTGAGCAGTTCTTC. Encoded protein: CASSVDWTSVSEQFF.

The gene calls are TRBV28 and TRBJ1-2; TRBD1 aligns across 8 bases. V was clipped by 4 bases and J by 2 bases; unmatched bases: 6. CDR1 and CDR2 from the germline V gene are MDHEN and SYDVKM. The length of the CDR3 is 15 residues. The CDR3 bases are TGTGCCAGCAGTTCCGGACAGGGTGTCAACTATGGCTACACCTTC. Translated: CASSSGQGVNYGYTF.

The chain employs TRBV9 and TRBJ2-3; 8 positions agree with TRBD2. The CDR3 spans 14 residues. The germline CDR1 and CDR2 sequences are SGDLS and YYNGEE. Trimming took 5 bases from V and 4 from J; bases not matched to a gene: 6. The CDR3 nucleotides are TGTGCCAGCAGTTGGAGCGGGAGCCCAGATACGCAGTATTTT. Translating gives CASSWSGSPDTQYF.

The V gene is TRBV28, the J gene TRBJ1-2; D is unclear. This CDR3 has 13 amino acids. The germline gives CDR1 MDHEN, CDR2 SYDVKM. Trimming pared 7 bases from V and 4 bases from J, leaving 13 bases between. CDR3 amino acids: CASTRVRAYGYTF. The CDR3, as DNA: TGTGCCAGCACGAGAGTGCGGGCCTATGGCTACACCTTC.

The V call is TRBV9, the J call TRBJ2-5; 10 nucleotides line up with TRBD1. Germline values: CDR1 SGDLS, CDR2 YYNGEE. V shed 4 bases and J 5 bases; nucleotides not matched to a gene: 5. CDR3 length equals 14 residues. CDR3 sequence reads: CASSPQGQGETQYF. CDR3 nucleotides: TGTGCCAGCAGCCCGCAGGGACAGGGGGAGACCCAGTACTTC.

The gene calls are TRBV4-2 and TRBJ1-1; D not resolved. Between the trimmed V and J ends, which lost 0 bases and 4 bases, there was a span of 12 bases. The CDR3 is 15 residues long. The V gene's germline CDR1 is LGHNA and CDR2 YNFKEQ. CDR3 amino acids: CASSQDFLRSTEAFF. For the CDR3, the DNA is TGTGCCAGCAGCCAAGACTTCCTCCGGAGCACTGAAGCTTTCTTT.

The CDR3 reads CASSYGQGPGYGYTF. Written as DNA, the CDR3 is TGTGCCAGCAGTTACGGGCAGGGCCCCGGCTATGGCTACACCTTC. The rearrangement joins TRBV6-5 to TRBJ1-2; TRBD1 is a possible D gene (5 bases). V shed 2 bases and J shed 4 bases, with 14 bases lying between them. This CDR3 has 15 amino acids. The germline V gene encodes CDR1 MNHEY and CDR2 SVGAGI.

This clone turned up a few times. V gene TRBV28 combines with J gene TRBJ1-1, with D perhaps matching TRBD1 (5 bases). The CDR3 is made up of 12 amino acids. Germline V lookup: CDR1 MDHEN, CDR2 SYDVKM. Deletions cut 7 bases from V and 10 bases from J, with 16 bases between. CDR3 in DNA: TGTGCCAGCACAGTCACAATTGGGGCAGCTTTCTTT. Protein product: CASTVTIGAAFF. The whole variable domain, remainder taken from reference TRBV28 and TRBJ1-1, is DVKVTQSSRYLVKRTGEKVFLECVQDMDHENMFWYRQDPGLGLRLIYFSYDVKMKEKGDIPEGYSVSREKKERFSLILESASTNQTSMYLCASTVTIGAAFFGQGTRLTVV.

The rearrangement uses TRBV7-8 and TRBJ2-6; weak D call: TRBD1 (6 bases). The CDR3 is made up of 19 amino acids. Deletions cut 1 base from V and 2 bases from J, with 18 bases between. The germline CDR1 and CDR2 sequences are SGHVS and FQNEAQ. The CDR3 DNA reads TGTGCCAGCAGCTTAGGAATGACAGGCCGAGGTCCTGGGGCCAACGTCCTGACTTTC. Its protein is CASSLGMTGRGPGANVLTF.

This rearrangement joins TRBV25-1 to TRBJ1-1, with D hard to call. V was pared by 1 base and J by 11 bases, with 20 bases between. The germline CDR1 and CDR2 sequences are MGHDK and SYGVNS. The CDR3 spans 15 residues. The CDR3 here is CASSESGVGLRDAFF. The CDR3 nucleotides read TGTGCCAGCAGTGAATCGGGAGTCGGTCTAAGGGATGCTTTCTTT.

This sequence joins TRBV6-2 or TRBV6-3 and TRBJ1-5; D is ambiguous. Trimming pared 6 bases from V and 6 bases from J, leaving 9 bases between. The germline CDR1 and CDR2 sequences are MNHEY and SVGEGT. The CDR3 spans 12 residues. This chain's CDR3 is CASSRASQPQHF. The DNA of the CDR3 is TGTGCCAGCAGCCGAGCATCTCAGCCCCAGCATTTT.

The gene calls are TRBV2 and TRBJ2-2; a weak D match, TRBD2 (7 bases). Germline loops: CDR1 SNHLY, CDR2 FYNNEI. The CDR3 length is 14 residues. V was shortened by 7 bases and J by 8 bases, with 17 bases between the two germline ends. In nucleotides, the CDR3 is TGTGCCAGCACGGGGGGCCGCGCTTTTGGGGAGCTGTTTTTT. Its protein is CASTGGRAFGELFF.

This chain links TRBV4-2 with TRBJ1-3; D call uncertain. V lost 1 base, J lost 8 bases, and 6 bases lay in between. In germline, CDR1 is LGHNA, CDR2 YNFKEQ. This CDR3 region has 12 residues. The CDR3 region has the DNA TGTGCCAGCAGCCAAGTGATAGACACCATATATTTT. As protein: CASSQVIDTIYF.